Described below is a single TCR beta chain sequence and its context. No antigen is known for it. A read error may explain this, as a much larger clone is one base away. The study deep-sequenced TCR repertoires of sorted CD4+ and CD8+ blood T cells from severe aplastic anemia patients and healthy subjects. Ficoll-Paque density gradient centrifugation was used to isolate peripheral blood mononuclear cells. Before DNA extraction, CD4+ and CD8+ T cells were sorted by FACS or by magnetic beads. In the germline V gene (reference sequence), CDR1 corresponds to GTSNPN and CDR2 to SVGIG. V is cut by 8 bases and J by 0 bases, and the space between the germline ends is 7 bases. The CDR3 starts with the cysteine, ends with the phenylalanine, and has 12 residues. The only DNA kept is the CDR3, 36 bases in frame from the first base. The data originate from a study of CD8+CD57+ T cells in acquired aplastic anemia listed by TCRdb under 2018. For the wider study: On average, sorted CD4+ and CD8+ cells yielded 3.2 ug of extracted DNA, with a range of about 0.18 to 27.4 ug. Healthy donor samples averaged approximately 10 million reads for CD4+ and around 12 million for CD8+ cells.

Genomic DNA served as template for TCR beta VDJ combination and CDR3 sequence profiling. An Illumina HiSeq 2000 was the platform used for TCR repertoire sequencing. The original pipeline was this. Repertoire assessment relied on Simpson's diversity index, CDR3 size and DJ length profiles, and TRBV/TRBJ rearrangement plots. The most abundant DNA sequence in the deep sequencing data was taken as the immunodominant clone. CDR3 amino acid sequences were screened for sharing across subjects and compared with published repertoires and the VDJdb database. In-frame beta chains were kept once TCRdb had trimmed the public reads at Q25 with fastp and called clones with MiXCR. When rows share a CDR3 protein, they turn into one entry using the most common DNA and genes. TCRdb's processing, not the study's, gives the V and J calls here. For this sample the table gives approximately 380,000 distinct CDR3 sequences, of which just under 70% were detected only once. The ten largest clones capture 3.5% to 4.5% of the sample.

Study-wide conclusions, independent of this receptor: CD8+ Simpson's diversity did not differ significantly between patients and healthy controls (P=0.060). Around 30 CD8+ CDR3 sequences were shared between patients and controls but appeared highly expressed in patients and within their immunodominant clones.

Source material: sorted CD4+, CD8+, or CD8+CD57+ T cells (not recorded which) from PBMCs. This sequence originates from a human donor in good health, serving as a control. The chain is assembled from TRBV30 and TRBJ2-2; the D gene identity is not certain. Here is the DNA: TGTGCCCAAAGAGCGAACACCGGGGAGCTGTTTTTT. This yields the protein CAQRANTGELFF. Reference TRBV30 and TRBJ2-2 proteins supply the regions before and after the CDR3; the full variable domain is: SQTIHQWPATLVQPVGSPLSLECTVEGTSNPNLYWYRQAAGRGLQLLFYSVGIGQISSEVPQNLSASRPQDRQFILSSKKLLLSDSGFYLCAQRANTGELFFGEGSRLTVL.